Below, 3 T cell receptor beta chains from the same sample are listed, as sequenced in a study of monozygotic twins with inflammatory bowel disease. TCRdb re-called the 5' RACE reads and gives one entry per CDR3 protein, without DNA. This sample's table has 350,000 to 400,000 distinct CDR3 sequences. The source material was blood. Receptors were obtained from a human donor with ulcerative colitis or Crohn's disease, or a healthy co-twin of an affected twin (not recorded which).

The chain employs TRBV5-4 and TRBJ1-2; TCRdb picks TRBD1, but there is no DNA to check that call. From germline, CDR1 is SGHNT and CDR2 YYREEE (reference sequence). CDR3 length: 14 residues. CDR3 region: CASSLQGFDYGYTF.

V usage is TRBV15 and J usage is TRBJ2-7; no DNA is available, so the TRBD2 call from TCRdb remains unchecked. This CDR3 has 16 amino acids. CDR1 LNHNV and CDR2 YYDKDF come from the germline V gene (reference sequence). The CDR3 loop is CATSREATSGTYEQYF.

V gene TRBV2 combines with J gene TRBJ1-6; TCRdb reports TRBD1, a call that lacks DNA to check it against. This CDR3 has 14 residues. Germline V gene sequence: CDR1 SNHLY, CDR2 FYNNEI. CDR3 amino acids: CASSAEGVDSPLHF. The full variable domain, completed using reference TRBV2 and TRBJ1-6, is EPEVTQTPSHQVTQMGQEVILRCVPISNHLYFYWYRQILGQKVEFLVSFYNNEISEKSEIFDDQFSVERPDGSNFTLKIRSTKLEDSAMYFCASSAEGVDSPLHFGNGTRLTVT.